The 31 T cell receptor beta chains given below trace back to one sample, sequenced in a study of T cells in Graves' hyperthyroidism and ophthalmopathy. Researchers amplified the TCR beta CDR3 regions from RNA transcripts. RT-PCR in the first round (using the HTBI primer set) targeted the TCR CDR3. TCRdb independently ran MiXCR on the multiplex PCR reads; one entry per CDR3 protein. The top ten hold roughly 11% of the sample, which has some 360,000 distinct CDR3 sequences, 14% seen once. Sequenced: blood. The receptors derive from a woman in her sixties with Graves' hyperthyroidism.

This clonotype has only a few counts. The rearrangement links TRBV4-2 to TRBJ1-2; 12 bases match TRBD1. V was clipped by 3 bases and J by 5 bases; unmatched bases: 7. The V gene's germline CDR1 is LGHNA and CDR2 YNFKEQ. This CDR3 has 16 amino acids. CDR3 bases: TGTGCCAGCAGCCAGCCCGGGACAGGGGGCGGGTATGGCTACACCTTC. The encoded protein is CASSQPGTGGGYGYTF.

There are a few counts of this clonotype. This chain connects TRBV9 to TRBJ1-4, with a weak D call TRBD1 (5 bases). CDR1 is SGDLS and CDR2 is YYNGEE in the germline V gene. The CDR3 spans 15 residues. V was shortened by 0 bases and J by 7 bases, with 13 bases between the two germline ends. CDR3: CASSVGGGPREKLFF. CDR3 sequence (DNA): TGTGCCAGCAGCGTAGGTGGGGGACCGCGTGAAAAACTGTTTTTT.

This clonotype was recorded many times. J is TRBJ2-7 and V is TRBV7-8; weak D call: TRBD1 (6 bases). The CDR3 totals 15 residues. Trimming removed 1 base from V and 7 bases from J, with 17 bases in between. Germline CDR1 SGHVS, CDR2 FQNEAQ. CDR3 DNA sequence: TGTGCCAGCAGCTTAGGGCGTATCAGGGGTAGGGAGCAGTACTTC. This encodes CASSLGRIRGREQYF.

V and J are TRBV7-2 and TRBJ1-4; D ambiguous. Germline CDR1 SGHTA, CDR2 FQGNSA. Trimming took 5 bases from V and 4 from J, leaving 5 bases between them. The CDR3 loop spans 12 amino acids. The CDR3 region has the DNA TGTGCCAGCAGCGCTTATAATGAAAAACTGTTTTTT. This codes for CASSAYNEKLFF.

CDR3 loop: CASSPPRGEETQYF. In nucleotides, the CDR3 is TGCGCCAGCAGCCCCCCGAGGGGGGAAGAGACCCAGTACTTC. The gene calls are TRBV5-1 and TRBJ2-5; either TRBD1 or TRBD2 may fit D (6 bases each). Trimming removed 4 bases from V and 3 bases from J, with 13 bases in between. The germline CDR1 and CDR2 sequences are SGHRS and YFSETQ. The CDR3 has 14 residues.

In its sample, this clonotype was seen many times. The chain joins TRBV20-1 to TRBJ2-3; 7 positions match TRBD2. The junction had 11 bases not matched to a gene; V was cut back by 0 bases and J by 2 bases. This CDR3 is 17 amino acids long. CDR1 is DFQATT, CDR2 SNEGSKA, per germline (reference sequence). CDR3 residues: CSARDTERDTYTDTQYF. DNA for the CDR3: TGCAGTGCTAGAGATACTGAGCGGGATACGTACACAGATACGCAGTATTTT.

The gene calls are TRBV19 and TRBJ1-2; TRBD1 matches at 7 bases. The CDR3 runs 16 residues. CDR1 LNHDA and CDR2 SQIVND come from the germline V gene (reference sequence). V shed 5 bases, J shed 0 bases, and the junction held 9 bases outside the gene matches. The CDR3 DNA reads TGTGCCAGTAGTTCCCGCCCCGGGACAGCTAACTATGGCTACACCTTC. It codes for CASSSRPGTANYGYTF.

As regards this clonotype: A clone one base away is much larger, so this may be a read error. CDR3 sequence: CASSLSGRARTGTQYF. CDR3 bases: TGTGCCAGCTCCCTCAGCGGGAGGGCTCGCACAGGTACGCAGTATTTT. The V gene is TRBV18, the J gene TRBJ2-3; TRBD2 agrees at 10 bases. The V gene's germline CDR1 is KGHSH and CDR2 LQKENI. CDR3 length: 16 amino acids.

This clonotype was counted many times. The rearrangement links TRBV6-2 or TRBV6-3 to TRBJ1-2, with D perhaps matching TRBD1 (5 bases). Germline V lookup: CDR1 MNHEY, CDR2 SVGEGT. The CDR3 loop spans 13 amino acids. The V end was cut by 6 bases, the J end by 4 bases, with 12 bases between. CDR3 in DNA: TGTGCCAGCAGAGCAGGGACCGTCTATGGCTACACCTTC. Translation gives CASRAGTVYGYTF.

The rearrangement joins TRBV5-4 to TRBJ1-4; 9 positions agree with TRBD1. CDR1 SGHNT and CDR2 YYREEE come from the germline V gene (reference sequence). The V gene end was trimmed by 4 bases and the J gene end by 8 bases; junction bases not matched to a gene: 12. This CDR3 region has 16 residues. DNA for the CDR3: TGTGCCAGCAGCAAAGAGACGGACAGGGGAGGGGAAAAACTGTTTTTT. The encoded protein is CASSKETDRGGEKLFF.

This clonotype appeared many times. V and J are TRBV12-3 or TRBV12-4 and TRBJ2-1; 13 bases agree with TRBD2. V lost 6 bases to trimming and J lost 8 bases; unmatched junction nucleotides: 16. The length of the CDR3 is 18 residues. CDR3 amino acids: CASSPNRLAGGFSDEQFF. As DNA, the CDR3 is TGTGCCAGCAGCCCAAATCGACTAGCGGGAGGTTTTTCGGATGAGCAGTTCTTC.

This clonotype has ten or more counts. The chain uses TRBV10-3 and TRBJ2-7, with D perhaps TRBD1 (8 bases). CDR3 length: 12 residues. V was trimmed by 6 bases and J by 6 bases, leaving 12 bases between them. Germline assignment: CDR1 ENHRY and CDR2 SYGVKD. The CDR3 DNA reads TGTGCCATCAGACAGGGGGGGGGCGAGCAGTACTTC. This translates into CAIRQGGGEQYF.

This clonotype was picked up many times. The J gene is TRBJ2-7, the V gene TRBV20-1; D gene ambiguous. Germline CDR1 and CDR2: DFQATT and SNEGSKA (reference sequence). V lost 4 bases to trimming and J lost 3 bases, with 13 bases between them. The CDR3 covers 13 residues. CDR3 region: CSAIEDLGYEQYF. The CDR3 DNA sequence: TGCAGTGCTATAGAGGATCTAGGCTACGAGCAGTACTTC.

This clonotype was seen more than once but under ten times. V gene TRBV6-1 combines with J gene TRBJ1-2; 7 bases are a match to TRBD1. The CDR3 totals 12 residues. The V gene's germline CDR1 is MNHNS and CDR2 SASEGT. V trimming: 6 bases; J trimming: 7 bases; junction bases outside the gene matches: 5. The CDR3 coding sequence is TGTGCCAGCAGATCGACAGGGTTTGGCTACACCTTC. This translates into CASRSTGFGYTF.

The rearrangement links TRBV25-1 to TRBJ2-2; 9 bases fit TRBD1. The CDR3 runs to 13 residues. Germline V lookup: CDR1 MGHDK, CDR2 SYGVNS. The trim removed 9 bases at V and 6 bases at J, leaving 5 bases unmatched. CDR3 protein: CASRTGVSGELFF. CDR3 nucleotide sequence: TGTGCCAGTAGGACAGGGGTGTCCGGGGAGCTGTTTTTT.

Only a few counts were recorded for this clonotype. The chain employs TRBV3-1 and TRBJ2-2; D remains ambiguous. The CDR3 loop spans 13 amino acids. Germline CDR1 is LGHDT and CDR2 is YNNKEL (reference sequence). V was cut by 2 bases and J by 9 bases, with 10 bases left in between. This chain's CDR3 is CASSQLVLRELFF. DNA for the CDR3: TGTGCCAGCAGCCAACTAGTTCTACGGGAGCTGTTTTTT. Full variable domain (missing parts from reference TRBV3-1 and TRBJ2-2): DTAVSQTPKYLVTQMGNDKSIKCEQNLGHDTMYWYKQDSKKFLKIMFSYNNKELIINETVPNRFSPKSPDKAHLNLHINSLELGDSAVYFCASSQLVLRELFFGEGSRLTVL.

The chain employs TRBV28 and TRBJ2-2; D uncertain. Germline values: CDR1 MDHEN, CDR2 SYDVKM. The V gene lost 6 bases and the J gene lost 9 bases, with 8 bases spanning the gap. The CDR3 loop spans 11 amino acids. CDR3 residues: CASSSPRELFF. As DNA, the CDR3 is TGTGCCAGCAGCTCCCCCCGGGAGCTGTTTTTT.

This clonotype occurred many times. V and J are TRBV24-1 and TRBJ2-1; 14 bases agree with TRBD2. Germline CDR1 and CDR2: KGHDR and SFDVKD. The junction had 8 bases not matched to a gene; V was cut back by 4 bases and J by 7 bases. The CDR3 loop spans 17 amino acids. CDR3 sequence: CATSDPGTSGSGNEQFF. For the CDR3, the DNA is TGTGCCACCAGTGACCCCGGGACTAGCGGGAGCGGAAATGAGCAGTTCTTC.

This clonotype was seen many times. V usage is TRBV6-5 and J usage is TRBJ1-2, with TRBD1 identical over 9 bases. This CDR3 is built from 14 residues. Per the germline V gene, CDR1 is MNHEY and CDR2 is SVGAGI. Germline trimming cut 2 bases from V and 8 bases from J; bases unmatched to any gene: 6. The CDR3 DNA is TGTGCCAGCAGTTACCCGGGACAGGGCGGCGGCTACACCTTC. This codes for CASSYPGQGGGYTF.

This clonotype was seen ten or more times. The CDR3 loop is CSALQPTPPGAFF. The CDR3 DNA sequence: TGCAGTGCTCTCCAACCGACACCCCCTGGGGCTTTCTTT. The rearrangement links TRBV20-1 to TRBJ1-1; unclear D gene. Trimming shortened V by 5 bases and J by 11 bases, and 21 bases separated the two germline ends. The length of the CDR3 is 13 residues. Germline V gives CDR1 DFQATT, CDR2 SNEGSKA (reference sequence).

The J gene is TRBJ2-5, the V gene TRBV13; 8 bases match TRBD1. The germline V gene encodes CDR1 PRHDT and CDR2 FYEKMQ (reference sequence). V was pared by 5 bases and J by 14 bases, with 10 bases of the junction left unmatched. The CDR3 is 12 amino acids. CDR3 protein: CASSRGTGPCYF. CDR3 DNA: TGTGCCAGCAGCAGGGGGACAGGCCCCTGCTACTTC.

This clonotype was observed many times. V gene TRBV4-1 combines with J gene TRBJ2-3; D may be TRBD1 or TRBD2 (5 bases each). V was cut by 9 bases and J by 5 bases, with 18 bases left in between. This CDR3 is 14 amino acids long. Germline CDR1 reads MGHRA; CDR2 reads YSYEKL. The DNA for the CDR3 is TGCGCCAGTGCCCCCGGGACCACCCTAGATACGCAGTATTTT. Its translation is CASAPGTTLDTQYF.

This clonotype was counted many times. This chain links TRBV7-3 with TRBJ2-3, with 12 bases identical to TRBD2. This CDR3 is built from 16 residues. CDR1 SGHTA and CDR2 FQGTGA come from the germline V gene. Trimming cost V 5 bases and J 3 bases; bases outside gene matches: 6. In DNA form, the CDR3 reads TGTGCCAGCAGCCCTCTGACTAGCGGGAGTACAGATACGCAGTATTTT. It yields the protein CASSPLTSGSTDTQYF.

This clonotype was recorded many times. This CDR3 is CASSVGGQGDQPQHF. DNA of the CDR3: TGTGCCAGCAGCGTAGGGGGACAGGGCGATCAGCCCCAGCATTTT. The V and J genes are TRBV11-2 and TRBJ1-5; 9 nucleotides match TRBD1. J gave up 5 bases and V 5 bases, and 7 bases lay outside the gene matches. This CDR3 region has 15 residues. Germline CDR1 reads SGHAT; CDR2 reads FQNNGV.

J is TRBJ2-1 and V is TRBV5-1; D possibly uses TRBD1 or TRBD2 (5 bases each). The CDR3 is made up of 15 amino acids. CDR1 and CDR2 from the germline V gene are SGHRS and YFSETQ. Trimming stripped 5 bases from V and 3 bases from J, with 15 bases between. This CDR3 reads CASRVLPGRYNEQFF. DNA of the CDR3: TGCGCCAGCAGAGTCCTTCCGGGACGCTACAATGAGCAGTTCTTC.

This clonotype was observed a handful of times. The chain is built from TRBV18 and TRBJ1-3, with a weak D call TRBD1 (5 bases). This CDR3 spans 16 amino acids. Trimming stripped 3 bases from V and 0 bases from J, with 12 bases between. The germline V gene encodes CDR1 KGHSH and CDR2 LQKENI. The CDR3 DNA sequence: TGTGCCAGCTCACCGATCTCCGGGGGCTCTGGAAACACCATATATTTT. The encoded protein is CASSPISGGSGNTIYF.

Comment on this clonotype: This may be a read error, as it is one base from a much larger clone. The rearrangement uses TRBV3-1 and TRBJ1-5; D remains unclear. CDR3 length equals 12 residues. Germline V CDR1 and CDR2: LGHDT, YNNKEL (reference sequence). The CDR3 is CARSQASQPQHF. As DNA, the CDR3 is TGTGCCCGCAGCCAGGCGAGCCAGCCCCAGCATTTT.

This clonotype was counted many times. The chain employs TRBV6-6 and TRBJ2-2; the match to TRBD2 covers 10 bases. Trimming at V came to 2 bases and at J to 4 bases, leaving 4 bases not matched to a gene. Germline lookup yields CDR1 MNHNY and CDR2 SVGAGI (reference sequence). CDR3 length: 16 residues. CDR3 protein: CASSYPAGGITGELFF. The CDR3 nucleotides are TGTGCCAGCAGTTACCCAGCGGGAGGGATCACCGGGGAGCTGTTTTTT.

Ten or more counts support this clonotype. The rearrangement uses TRBV11-2 and TRBJ1-1; D ambiguous. The CDR3 contains 13 residues. In germline, CDR1 is SGHAT, CDR2 FQNNGV. The ends were cut back, 5 bases at V and 4 bases at J, with 11 bases in the middle. The chain's CDR3 is CASSSTAGTEAFF. The CDR3 coding sequence is TGTGCCAGCAGCAGCACAGCGGGCACTGAAGCTTTCTTT.

V is TRBV28 and J is TRBJ1-2, with a weak D call TRBD1 (6 bases). This CDR3 has 15 residues. Trimming shortened V by 2 bases and J by 0 bases, and 10 bases separated the two germline ends. Germline-derived CDR1 and CDR2 are MDHEN and SYDVKM. The CDR3 DNA follows: TGTGCCAGCAGTTTACCCGGGACATCTAACTATGGCTACACCTTC. It codes for CASSLPGTSNYGYTF.

This clonotype has just a few counts. V usage is TRBV15 and J usage is TRBJ1-2; unclear D gene. The CDR3 spans 14 residues. Germline CDR1 LNHNV, CDR2 YYDKDF (reference sequence). V shed 5 bases and J shed 1 base, with 11 bases lying between them. CDR3 in DNA: TGTGCCACCAGCTCCAGGACTGTTAACTATGGCTACACCTTC. This gives the protein CATSSRTVNYGYTF.